The next 23 T cell receptor beta chains were all read from a single sample in a study of cytomegalovirus exposure and HLA in healthy donors. Primers for the PCR totalled 60 Vbeta and 13 Jbeta. Some clones are missing from TCRdb's copy, which holds only in-frame ones; the method was immunoSEQ multiplex PCR. The table shows about 50,000 clones, with around 81% occurring only once. The specimen was PBMCs. Every receptor here comes from a young man in good health and CMV-seropositive.

This clone showed up just once. The V gene is TRBV9, the J gene TRBJ2-7; no clear D. The CDR3 is made up of 15 amino acids. V lost 4 bases to trimming and J lost 2 bases, with 16 bases between them. The germline V gene encodes CDR1 SGDLS and CDR2 YYNGEE. The CDR3 region has the DNA TGTGCCAGCAGCTCAGGATCGCTCCACGCCTACGAGCAGTACTTC. It encodes CASSSGSLHAYEQYF.

This clone was counted between two and nine times. The V and J genes are TRBV11-2 and TRBJ2-3, with D maybe TRBD1 (6 bases). Looked up from germline, CDR1 is SGHAT and CDR2 is FQNNGV. The ends were cut back, 2 bases at V and 4 bases at J, with 13 bases in the middle. The CDR3 has 15 residues. The CDR3 coding sequence is TGTGCCAGCAGCTTATGGCACAGGGACCCAGATACGCAGTATTTT. Protein sequence: CASSLWHRDPDTQYF. The full variable domain, in which reference TRBV11-2 and TRBJ2-3 provide the parts outside the CDR3, is EAGVAQSPRYKIIEKRQSVAFWCNPISGHATLYWYQQILGQGPKLLIQFQNNGVVDDSQLPKDRFSAERLKGVDSTLKIQPAKLEDSAVYLCASSLWHRDPDTQYFGPGTRLTVL.

This clone occurred once. The gene calls are TRBV6-5 and TRBJ2-7; 10 positions agree with TRBD1. The germline V gene encodes CDR1 MNHEY and CDR2 SVGAGI. V gave up 6 bases and J gave up 3 bases; unmatched junction bases: 5. The CDR3 is 14 residues long. CDR3 in amino acids: CASSERDRGYEQYF. Written as DNA, the CDR3 is TGTGCCAGCAGCGAACGGGACAGGGGCTACGAGCAGTACTTC.

The gene calls are TRBV7-9 and TRBJ1-2, with TRBD1 as a possible D gene (6 bases). The CDR3 is made up of 16 amino acids. Germline V gives CDR1 SEHNR, CDR2 FQNEAQ (reference sequence). Trimming took off 7 bases at V and 1 base at J, with 19 bases between the two ends. In DNA, the CDR3 is TGTGCCAGCACCTTGGTGTTGGGGGCGCTTAACTATGGCTACACCTTC. Translating it yields CASTLVLGALNYGYTF. The variable domain in full, with the rest retrieved from reference TRBV7-9 and TRBJ1-2, is DTGVSQNPRHKITKRGQNVTFRCDPISEHNRLYWYRQTLGQGPEFLTYFQNEAQLEKSRLLSDRFSAERPKGSFSTLEIQRTEQGDSAMYLCASTLVLGALNYGYTFGSGTRLTVV.

The rearrangement joins TRBV30 to TRBJ1-3; TRBD1 aligns across 7 bases. Unmatched junction bases numbered 3, after V lost 0 bases and J lost 4 bases. The CDR3 loop spans 14 amino acids. Germline V lookup: CDR1 GTSNPN, CDR2 SVGIG (reference sequence). CDR3 protein: CAWSVQGSGNTIYF. CDR3 nucleotide sequence: TGTGCCTGGAGTGTACAGGGGTCAGGAAACACCATATATTTT.

In its sample, this clone is medium-sized. V and J are TRBV5-5 and TRBJ1-5, with a possible D match to TRBD1 (5 bases). The CDR3 loop spans 15 amino acids. CDR1 SGHKS and CDR2 YYEKEE come from the germline V gene (reference sequence). Trimming cost V 5 bases and J 0 bases, with 12 bases left between them. DNA for the CDR3: TGTGCCAGCAGTCGGGGGGAAAATAGCAATCAGCCCCAGCATTTT. This encodes CASSRGENSNQPQHF.

This clone was picked up one time. The CDR3 sequence is CASTDRRGRNTGELFF. CDR3 coding DNA: TGTGCCAGCACCGATCGGAGGGGGCGAAACACCGGGGAGCTGTTTTTT. The chain has TRBV7-9 and TRBJ2-2; possibly TRBD1 for D (7 bases). The CDR3 length is 16 residues. In germline, CDR1 is SEHNR, CDR2 FQNEAQ (reference sequence). V lost 7 bases, J lost 2 bases, and 17 bases lay in between.

This clone is a singleton in its sample. The rearrangement links TRBV18 to TRBJ2-2; maybe TRBD1 (6 bases). Germline assignment: CDR1 KGHSH and CDR2 LQKENI. The CDR3 contains 16 residues. The V end was cut by 4 bases, the J end by 2 bases, with 14 bases between. CDR3 in amino acids: CASSHRQEPNTGELFF. The CDR3 DNA follows: TGTGCCAGCTCACATCGACAGGAACCTAACACCGGGGAGCTGTTTTTT.

This chain uses TRBV7-2 with TRBJ2-1; 11 bases map to TRBD2. Germline V gene data show CDR1 as SGHTA and CDR2 as FQGNSA. J was trimmed by 2 bases and V by 4 bases; bases with no gene match: 1. CDR3 size: 15 residues. The CDR3 loop is CASSSTSGTYNEQFF. The CDR3 DNA reads as TGTGCCAGCAGCTCGACTAGCGGGACCTACAATGAGCAGTTCTTC.

The rearrangement uses TRBV7-6 and TRBJ1-6; tentatively, D is TRBD1 (6 bases). This CDR3 region has 18 residues. Germline V gene lookup returns CDR1 SGHVS and CDR2 FNYEAQ. Trimming removed 1 base from V and 3 bases from J, with 16 bases in between. The CDR3 sequence: CASSLVSRGTLYNSPLHF. DNA for the CDR3: TGTGCCAGCAGCTTAGTTAGCAGAGGGACACTCTATAATTCACCCCTCCACTTT.

The chain combines TRBV6-1 with TRBJ1-2; unclear D gene. Trimming shortened V by 5 bases and J by 3 bases, and 10 bases separated the two germline ends. Germline values: CDR1 MNHNS, CDR2 SASEGT. This CDR3 is 13 amino acids long. DNA of the CDR3: TGTGCCAGCAGTCACGGGAGCGACTATGGCTACACCTTC. Protein product: CASSHGSDYGYTF.

This clone has a handful of counts. The V gene is TRBV25-1, the J gene TRBJ1-2; TRBD1 is a possible D gene (6 bases). Germline loops: CDR1 MGHDK, CDR2 SYGVNS. Deletions cut 8 bases from V and 7 bases from J, with 14 bases between. CDR3 length equals 12 residues. This CDR3 reads CASGGGPLGYTF. CDR3 DNA: TGTGCCAGCGGGGGCGGTCCCCTTGGCTACACCTTC.

The chain recombines TRBV6-5 with TRBJ2-3, with D unresolved. From germline, CDR1 is MNHEY and CDR2 SVGAGI. The CDR3 consists of 14 residues. V lost 10 bases, J lost 0 bases, and 14 bases lay in between. CDR3 amino acids: CATFRGTSTDTQYF. CDR3 nucleotide sequence: TGTGCCACCTTTCGCGGAACTAGCACAGATACGCAGTATTTT.

This chain connects TRBV9 to TRBJ2-4; 7 nucleotides align to TRBD2. J lost 1 base, V lost 0 bases, and 4 bases had no gene match. Per germline, CDR1 SGDLS and CDR2 YYNGEE. The CDR3 is 16 residues long. The CDR3 reads CASSVVSGAAKNIQYF. In DNA, the CDR3 is TGTGCCAGCAGCGTAGTGAGCGGGGCGGCCAAAAACATTCAGTACTTC.

This clone was observed a few times. This chain links TRBV28 with TRBJ2-5, with TRBD1 as a possible D gene (6 bases). Germline lookup yields CDR1 MDHEN and CDR2 SYDVKM. V lost 8 bases to trimming and J lost 3 bases, with 19 bases between them. This CDR3 region has 15 residues. The CDR3 sequence is CASRQEDRLEETQYF. CDR3 coding DNA: TGTGCCAGCCGTCAAGAGGACAGATTAGAAGAGACCCAGTACTTC. Full variable domain (rest looked up from reference TRBV28 and TRBJ2-5): DVKVTQSSRYLVKRTGEKVFLECVQDMDHENMFWYRQDPGLGLRLIYFSYDVKMKEKGDIPEGYSVSREKKERFSLILESASTNQTSMYLCASRQEDRLEETQYFGPGTRLLVL.

The rearrangement uses TRBV6-6 and TRBJ1-3; unclear D gene. The ends were cut back, 6 bases at V and 0 bases at J, with 12 bases in the middle. The CDR3 length is 15 residues. Germline CDR1 is MNHNY and CDR2 is SVGAGI (reference sequence). DNA of the CDR3: TGTGCCAGCAGCGTCGGCGGGAGCTCTGGAAACACCATATATTTT. This codes for CASSVGGSSGNTIYF.

The V and J genes are TRBV7-3 and TRBJ1-1; D might be TRBD1 (6 bases). From germline, CDR1 is SGHTA and CDR2 FQGTGA. The CDR3 totals 14 residues. Trimming pared 5 bases from V and 4 bases from J, leaving 14 bases between. The chain's CDR3 is CASSPQTGITEAFF. CDR3 DNA: TGTGCCAGCAGCCCACAGACAGGTATCACTGAAGCTTTCTTT.

J is TRBJ2-7 and V is TRBV6-1, with D possibly being TRBD1 (6 bases). Germline V gives CDR1 MNHNS, CDR2 SASEGT. The CDR3 covers 14 residues. Trimming removed 4 bases from V and 4 bases from J, with 14 bases in between. The chain's CDR3 is CASSGRGQTYEQYF. CDR3 DNA sequence: TGTGCCAGCAGTGGTCGTGGACAGACGTACGAGCAGTACTTC.

This sequence joins TRBV19 and TRBJ1-1; D possibly corresponds to TRBD1 (5 bases). Germline CDR1 and CDR2: LNHDA and SQIVND (reference sequence). V was pared by 6 bases and J by 3 bases, with 8 bases between. The CDR3 sequence is 12 residues long. The CDR3 reads CASREGYTEAFF. The DNA for the CDR3 is TGTGCCAGTAGGGAGGGGTACACTGAAGCTTTCTTT.

The chain carries TRBV6-1 and TRBJ1-1, with TRBD1 matching 9 bases. This CDR3 spans 15 amino acids. V was pared by 4 bases and J by 3 bases, with 6 bases of the junction left unmatched. From germline, CDR1 is MNHNS and CDR2 SASEGT. CDR3 bases: TGTGCCAGCAGTGGTTTGGGACAGGGCGACACTGAAGCTTTCTTT. Translation gives CASSGLGQGDTEAFF.

The chain employs TRBV2 and TRBJ2-7; D might be TRBD1 (6 bases). Germline assignment: CDR1 SNHLY and CDR2 FYNNEI. Deletions cut 6 bases from V and 2 bases from J, with 11 bases between. This CDR3 is 13 amino acids long. In DNA form, the CDR3 reads TGTGCCAGCAGAAACCCAGGGGCCTACGAGCAGTACTTC. Translation: CASRNPGAYEQYF.

The CDR3 sequence: CASSPGLGENQPQHF. In DNA, the CDR3 is TGTGCCAGTAGTCCAGGCCTCGGTGAGAATCAGCCCCAGCATTTT. V gene TRBV28 combines with J gene TRBJ1-5; D gene ambiguous. Trimming left V 9 bases short and J 4 bases short, with 19 bases between. The CDR3 spans 15 residues. Per germline, CDR1 MDHEN and CDR2 SYDVKM.

The chain employs TRBV6-5 and TRBJ1-5; 7 bases are shared with TRBD1. CDR1 is MNHEY, CDR2 SVGAGI, per germline. The V segment lost 8 bases and the J segment 5 bases; nucleotides outside the gene matches: 12. CDR3 length: 15 residues. CDR3 protein: CASAHPTGRDQPQHF. As DNA, the CDR3 is TGTGCCAGCGCCCACCCGACAGGGCGGGATCAGCCCCAGCATTTT.